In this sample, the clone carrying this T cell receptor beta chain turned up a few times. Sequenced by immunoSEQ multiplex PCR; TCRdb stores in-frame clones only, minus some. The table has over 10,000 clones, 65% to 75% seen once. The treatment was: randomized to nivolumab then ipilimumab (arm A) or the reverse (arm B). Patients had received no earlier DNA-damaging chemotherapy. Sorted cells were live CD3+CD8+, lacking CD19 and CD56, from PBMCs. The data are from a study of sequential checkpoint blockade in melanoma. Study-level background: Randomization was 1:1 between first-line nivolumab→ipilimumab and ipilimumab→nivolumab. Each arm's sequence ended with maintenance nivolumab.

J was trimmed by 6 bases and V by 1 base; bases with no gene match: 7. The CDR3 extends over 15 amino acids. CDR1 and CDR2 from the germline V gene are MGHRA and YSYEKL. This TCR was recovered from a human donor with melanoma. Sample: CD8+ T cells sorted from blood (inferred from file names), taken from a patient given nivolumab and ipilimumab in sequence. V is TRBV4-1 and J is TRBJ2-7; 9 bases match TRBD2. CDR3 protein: CASSQASSGSLEQYF. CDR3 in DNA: TGCGCCAGCAGCCAAGCGAGTAGCGGGAGTCTCGAGCAGTACTTC.